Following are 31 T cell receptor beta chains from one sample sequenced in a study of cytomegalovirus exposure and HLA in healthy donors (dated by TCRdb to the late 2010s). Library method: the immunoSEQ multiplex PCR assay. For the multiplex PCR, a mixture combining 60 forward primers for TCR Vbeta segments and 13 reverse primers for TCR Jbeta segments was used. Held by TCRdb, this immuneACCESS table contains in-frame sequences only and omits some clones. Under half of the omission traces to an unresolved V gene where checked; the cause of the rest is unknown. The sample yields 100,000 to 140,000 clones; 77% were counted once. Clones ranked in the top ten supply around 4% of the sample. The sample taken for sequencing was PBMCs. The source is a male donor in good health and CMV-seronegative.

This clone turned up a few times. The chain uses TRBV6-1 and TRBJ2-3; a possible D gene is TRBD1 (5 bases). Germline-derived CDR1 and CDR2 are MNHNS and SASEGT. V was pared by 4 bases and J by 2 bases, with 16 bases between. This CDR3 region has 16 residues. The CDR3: CASSALTASVTDTQYF. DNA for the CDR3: TGTGCCAGCAGTGCATTGACAGCGTCCGTCACAGATACGCAGTATTTT.

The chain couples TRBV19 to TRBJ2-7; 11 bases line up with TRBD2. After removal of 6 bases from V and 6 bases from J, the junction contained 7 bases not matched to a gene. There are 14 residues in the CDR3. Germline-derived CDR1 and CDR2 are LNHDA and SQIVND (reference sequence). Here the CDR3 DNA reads TGTGCCAGTAGCACTAGCGGGAGATACGGCGAGCAGTACTTC. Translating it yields CASSTSGRYGEQYF.

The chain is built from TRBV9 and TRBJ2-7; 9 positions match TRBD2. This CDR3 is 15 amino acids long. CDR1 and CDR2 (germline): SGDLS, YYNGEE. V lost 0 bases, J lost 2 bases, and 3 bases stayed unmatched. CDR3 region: CASSVGAGGPYEQYF. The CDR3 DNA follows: TGTGCCAGCAGCGTAGGGGCGGGAGGGCCCTACGAGCAGTACTTC.

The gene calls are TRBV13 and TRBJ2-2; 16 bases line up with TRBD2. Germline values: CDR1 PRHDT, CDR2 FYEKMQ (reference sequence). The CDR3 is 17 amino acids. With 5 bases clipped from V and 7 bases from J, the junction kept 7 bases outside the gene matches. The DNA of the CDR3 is TGTGCCAGCAGCCCGGGACTAGCGGGAGGGCCGCACGGGGAGCTGTTTTTT. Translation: CASSPGLAGGPHGELFF.

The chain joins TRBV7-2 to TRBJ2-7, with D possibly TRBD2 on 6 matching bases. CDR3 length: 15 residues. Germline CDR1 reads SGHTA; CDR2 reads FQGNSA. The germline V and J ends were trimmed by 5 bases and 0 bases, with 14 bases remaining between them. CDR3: CASSPSVGSSYEQYF. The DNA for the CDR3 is TGTGCCAGCAGCCCCAGTGTCGGGAGCTCCTACGAGCAGTACTTC.

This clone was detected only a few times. The CDR3 reads CASSLLGKRETQYF. CDR3 nucleotide sequence: TGCGCCAGCAGCTTACTAGGGAAAAGGGAGACCCAGTACTTC. V and J are TRBV5-1 and TRBJ2-5; the D gene is possibly TRBD2 (5 bases). Deletions cut 2 bases from V and 5 bases from J, with 13 bases between. CDR1 and CDR2 (germline): SGHRS, YFSETQ. This CDR3 has 14 residues.

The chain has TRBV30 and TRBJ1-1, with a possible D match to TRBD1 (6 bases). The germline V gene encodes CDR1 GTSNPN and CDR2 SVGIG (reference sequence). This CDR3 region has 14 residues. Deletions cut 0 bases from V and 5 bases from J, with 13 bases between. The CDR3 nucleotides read TGTGCCTGGAGTGTTGGGCAGGGGCGGACTGAAGCTTTCTTT. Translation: CAWSVGQGRTEAFF.

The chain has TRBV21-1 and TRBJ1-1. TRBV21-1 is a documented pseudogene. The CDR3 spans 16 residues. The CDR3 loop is CASPKEDLGAGSEAFF. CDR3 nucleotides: TGTGCCAGCCCCAAGGAGGATCTAGGTGCCGGATCTGAAGCTTTCTTT.

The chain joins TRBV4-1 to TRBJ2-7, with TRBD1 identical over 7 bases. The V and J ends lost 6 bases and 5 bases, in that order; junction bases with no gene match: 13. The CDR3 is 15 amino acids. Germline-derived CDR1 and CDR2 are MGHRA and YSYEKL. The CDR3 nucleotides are TGCGCCAGCAGTCAAACCGGGACAGCGGCGGACGAGCAGTACTTC. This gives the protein CASSQTGTAADEQYF.

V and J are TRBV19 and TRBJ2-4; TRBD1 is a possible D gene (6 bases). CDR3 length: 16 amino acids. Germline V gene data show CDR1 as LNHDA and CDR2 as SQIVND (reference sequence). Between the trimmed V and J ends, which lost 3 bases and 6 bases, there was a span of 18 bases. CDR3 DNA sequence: TGTGCCAGTAGTATTGGGGCAGGGAAGGGGGTAAACATTCAGTACTTC. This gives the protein CASSIGAGKGVNIQYF.

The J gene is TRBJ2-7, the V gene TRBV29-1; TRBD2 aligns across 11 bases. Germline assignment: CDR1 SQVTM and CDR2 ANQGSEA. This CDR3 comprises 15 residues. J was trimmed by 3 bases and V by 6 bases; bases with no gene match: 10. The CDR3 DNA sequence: TGCAGCGTCACCGGGACTAGCGGCAACGACTACGAGCAGTACTTC. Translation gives CSVTGTSGNDYEQYF.

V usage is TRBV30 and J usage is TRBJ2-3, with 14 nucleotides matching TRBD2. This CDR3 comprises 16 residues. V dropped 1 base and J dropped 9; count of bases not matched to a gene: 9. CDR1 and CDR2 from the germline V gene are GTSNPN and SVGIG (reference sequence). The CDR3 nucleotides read TGTGCCTGGAGTGCCGGGACTAGCGGGAGCCGGGGCACGCAGTATTTT. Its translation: CAWSAGTSGSRGTQYF.

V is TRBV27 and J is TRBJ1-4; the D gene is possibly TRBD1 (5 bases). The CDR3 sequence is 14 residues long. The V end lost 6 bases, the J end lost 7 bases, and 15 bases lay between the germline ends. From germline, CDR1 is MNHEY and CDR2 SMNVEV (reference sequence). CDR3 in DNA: TGTGCCAGCAGCCCGTTCGCTGGGGCTGAAAAACTGTTTTTT. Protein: CASSPFAGAEKLFF.

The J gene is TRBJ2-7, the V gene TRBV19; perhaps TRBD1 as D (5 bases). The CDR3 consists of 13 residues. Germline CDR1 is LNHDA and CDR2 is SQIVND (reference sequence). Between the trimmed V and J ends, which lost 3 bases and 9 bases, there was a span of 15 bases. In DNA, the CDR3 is TGTGCCAGTAGTATGGGGCAGGGCCTGGGGCAGTACTTC. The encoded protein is CASSMGQGLGQYF.

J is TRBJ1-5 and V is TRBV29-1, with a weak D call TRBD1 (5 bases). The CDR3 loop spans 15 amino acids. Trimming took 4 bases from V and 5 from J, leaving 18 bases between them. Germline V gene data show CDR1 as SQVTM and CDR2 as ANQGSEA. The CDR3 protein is CSVGLSGDGDQPQHF. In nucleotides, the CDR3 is TGCAGCGTTGGTTTGTCGGGGGATGGGGATCAGCCCCAGCATTTT.

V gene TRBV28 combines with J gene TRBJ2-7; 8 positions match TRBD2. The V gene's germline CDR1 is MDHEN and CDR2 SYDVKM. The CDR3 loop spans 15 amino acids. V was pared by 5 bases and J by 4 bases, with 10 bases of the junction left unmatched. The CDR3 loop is CASSPGTRGTYEQYF. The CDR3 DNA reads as TGTGCCAGCAGTCCAGGGACTAGAGGCACGTACGAGCAGTACTTC.

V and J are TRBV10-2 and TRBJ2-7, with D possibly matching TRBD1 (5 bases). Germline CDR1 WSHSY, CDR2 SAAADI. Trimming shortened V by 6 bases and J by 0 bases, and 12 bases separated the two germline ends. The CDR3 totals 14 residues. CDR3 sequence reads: CASRDWGNSYEQYF. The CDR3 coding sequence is TGCGCCAGCAGGGATTGGGGCAACTCCTACGAGCAGTACTTC.

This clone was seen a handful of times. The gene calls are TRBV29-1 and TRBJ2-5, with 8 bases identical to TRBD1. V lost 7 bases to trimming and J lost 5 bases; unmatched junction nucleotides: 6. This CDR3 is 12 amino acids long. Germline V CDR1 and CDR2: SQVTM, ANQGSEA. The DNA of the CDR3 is TGCAGCGCCCGACAGGGGACGGAGACCCAGTACTTC. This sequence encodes CSARQGTETQYF.

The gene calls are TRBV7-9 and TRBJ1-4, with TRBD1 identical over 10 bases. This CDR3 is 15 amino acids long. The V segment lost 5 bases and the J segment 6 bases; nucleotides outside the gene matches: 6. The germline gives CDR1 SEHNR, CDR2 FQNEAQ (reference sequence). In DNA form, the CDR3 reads TGTGCCAGCAGCGACGCCGGGACAGGGGATGAAAAACTGTTTTTT. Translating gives CASSDAGTGDEKLFF.

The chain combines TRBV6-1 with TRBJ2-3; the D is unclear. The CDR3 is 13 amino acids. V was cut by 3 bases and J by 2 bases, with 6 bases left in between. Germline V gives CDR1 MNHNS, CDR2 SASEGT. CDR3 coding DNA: TGTGCCAGCAGTGATCGCGTCACAGATACGCAGTATTTT. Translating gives CASSDRVTDTQYF.

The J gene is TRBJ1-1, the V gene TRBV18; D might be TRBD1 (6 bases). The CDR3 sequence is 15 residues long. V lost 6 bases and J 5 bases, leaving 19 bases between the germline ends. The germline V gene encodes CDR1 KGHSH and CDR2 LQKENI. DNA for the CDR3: TGTGCCAGCTCCCAGCCTACAGGGTATGAAACTGAAGCTTTCTTT. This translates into CASSQPTGYETEAFF. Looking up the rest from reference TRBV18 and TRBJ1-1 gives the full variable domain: NAGVMQNPRHLVRRRGQEARLRCSPMKGHSHVYWYRQLPEEGLKFMVYLQKENIIDESGMPKERFSAEFPKEGPSILRIQQVVRGDSAAYFCASSQPTGYETEAFFGQGTRLTVV.

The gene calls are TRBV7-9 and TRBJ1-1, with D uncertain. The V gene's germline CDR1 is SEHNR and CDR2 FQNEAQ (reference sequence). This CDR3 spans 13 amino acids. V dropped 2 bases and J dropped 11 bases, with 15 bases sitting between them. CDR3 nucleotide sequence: TGTGCCAGCAGCTTATCCTTTGCGGCAAGCGCTTTCTTT. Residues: CASSLSFAASAFF.

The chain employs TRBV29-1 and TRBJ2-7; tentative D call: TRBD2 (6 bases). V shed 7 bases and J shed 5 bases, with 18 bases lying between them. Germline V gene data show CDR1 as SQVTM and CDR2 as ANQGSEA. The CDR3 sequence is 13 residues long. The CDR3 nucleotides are TGCAGCGCCACCCGACTAGGGCCGGACGAGCAGTACTTC. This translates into CSATRLGPDEQYF.

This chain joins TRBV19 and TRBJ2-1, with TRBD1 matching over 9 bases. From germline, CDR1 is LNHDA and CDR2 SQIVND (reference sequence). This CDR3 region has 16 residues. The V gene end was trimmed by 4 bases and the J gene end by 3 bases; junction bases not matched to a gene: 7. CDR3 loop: CASSKGGTGLYNEQFF. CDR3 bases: TGTGCCAGTAGTAAAGGAGGGACAGGGCTCTACAATGAGCAGTTCTTC.

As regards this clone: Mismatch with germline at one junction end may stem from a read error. CDR3 coding DNA: TGTGCCAGCAGTGAAGGACTAGACCTCTACGATGAGCAGTTCTTC. This translates into CASSEGLDLYDEQFF. This chain connects TRBV2 to TRBJ2-1, with a weak D call TRBD2 (6 bases). Looked up from germline, CDR1 is SNHLY and CDR2 is FYNNEI. This CDR3 is 15 amino acids long.

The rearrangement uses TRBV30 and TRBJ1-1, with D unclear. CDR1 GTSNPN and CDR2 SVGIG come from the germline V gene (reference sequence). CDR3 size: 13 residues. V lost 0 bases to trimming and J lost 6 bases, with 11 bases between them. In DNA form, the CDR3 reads TGTGCCTGGAGTGTGTGGGAGGGCGCTGAAGCTTTCTTT. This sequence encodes CAWSVWEGAEAFF.

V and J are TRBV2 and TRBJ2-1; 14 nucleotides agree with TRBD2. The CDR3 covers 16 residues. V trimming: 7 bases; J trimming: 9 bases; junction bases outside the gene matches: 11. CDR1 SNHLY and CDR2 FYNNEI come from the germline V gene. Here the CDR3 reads CASTLSRGLAGVEQFF. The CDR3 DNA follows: TGTGCCAGCACCCTCTCTAGGGGACTAGCGGGAGTTGAGCAGTTCTTC.

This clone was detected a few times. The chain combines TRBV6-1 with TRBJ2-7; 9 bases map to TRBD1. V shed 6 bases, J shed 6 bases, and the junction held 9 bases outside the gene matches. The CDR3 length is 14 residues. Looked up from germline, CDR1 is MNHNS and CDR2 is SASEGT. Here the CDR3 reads CASSILQGAGEQYF. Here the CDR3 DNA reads TGTGCCAGCAGCATCTTACAGGGGGCAGGCGAGCAGTACTTC.

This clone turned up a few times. The CDR3 is CAWSSQDEQYF. The DNA for the CDR3 is TGTGCCTGGAGTTCTCAGGACGAGCAGTACTTC. This rearrangement joins TRBV30 to TRBJ2-7; no clear D gene. V was pared by 2 bases and J by 5 bases, with 7 bases between. The CDR3 contains 11 residues. CDR1 GTSNPN and CDR2 SVGIG come from the germline V gene (reference sequence).

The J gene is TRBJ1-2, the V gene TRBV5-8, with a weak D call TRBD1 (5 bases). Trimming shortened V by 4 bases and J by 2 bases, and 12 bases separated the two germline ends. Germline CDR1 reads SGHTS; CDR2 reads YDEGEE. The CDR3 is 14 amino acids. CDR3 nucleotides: TGTGCCAGCAGCGGGGCCGGCCGGAACTATGGCTACACCTTC. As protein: CASSGAGRNYGYTF.

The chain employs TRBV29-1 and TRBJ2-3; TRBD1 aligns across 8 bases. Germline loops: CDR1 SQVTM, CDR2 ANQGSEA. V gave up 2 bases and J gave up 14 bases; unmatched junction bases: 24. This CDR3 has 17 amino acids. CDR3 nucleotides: TGCAGCGTTGAACCCTCGGGACAGGCGGGCTTGGGCGGTCGAGTGTATTTT. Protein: CSVEPSGQAGLGGRVYF.